The sequence of this T cell receptor beta chain was determined in a study of cytomegalovirus exposure and HLA in healthy donors. Background on the study: Researchers found that roughly 77% of 350 to 500 genotyped donors fell within the Caucasian-associated ancestry cluster. The study, taken as a whole, reports: What a later analysis reportedly showed was that an Asian-associated ancestry cluster had fewer N-insertions than the roughly 700-donor mean.

Use of 60 Vbeta and 13 Jbeta primers characterized the PCR. Profiling relied on immunoSEQ multiplex PCR, and the TCRdb table lists in-frame clones only, not all of them. The sample lists over 50,000 clones, roughly four fifths occurring once. This CDR3 region has 15 residues. In germline, CDR1 is MNHEY, CDR2 SMNVEV (reference sequence). Unmatched junction bases numbered 6, after V lost 4 bases and J lost 4 bases. As regards this clone: Antigen: not known.

This chain uses TRBV27 with TRBJ2-7, with 11 bases matching TRBD1. The receptor comes from a man in his forties in good health and CMV-seronegative. Sequencing used PBMCs. This CDR3 reads CASSSYGTGGYEQYF. CDR3 sequence (DNA): TGTGCCAGCAGTTCTTACGGGACAGGGGGATACGAGCAGTACTTC.